The entry that follows covers one T cell receptor beta chain sequence. Alongside a J-beta primer mix, a sample-barcoded 5' primer served in a second PCR lasting 7 to 11 cycles. TCRdb called the 5' RACE reads again in MiXCR, with one record for every CDR3 protein. The sample holds around 1,000,000 distinct CDR3 sequences, about 25% seen once. This record belongs to a study of blood T cells in healthy people across ages. These data were likewise used in another study, on T cells of mothers and their children.

What was sequenced was blood. The TCR sequence derives from a girl aged 2 to 9 in good health.

The CDR3 sequence is CASSYPGFYGYTF. The DNA for the CDR3 is TGTGCCAGCAGTTACCCAGGGTTCTATGGCTACACCTTC. The chain combines TRBV6-6 with TRBJ1-2; possible D gene TRBD1, 5 bases. Between the trimmed V and J ends, which lost 2 bases and 4 bases, there was a span of 8 bases. Germline CDR1 and CDR2: MNHNY and SVGAGI (reference sequence). This CDR3 is 13 amino acids long.